The rows below give T cell receptor beta chains drawn from one sample of a study of Graves' ophthalmopathy and Graves' hyperthyroidism. TCRdb reprocessed the multiplex PCR reads with MiXCR, giving one entry per CDR3 protein. The sample lists 1 million to 1.3 million distinct CDR3 sequences, about two fifths occurring once. The sequencing sample was made of peripheral blood or thyroid tissue (not recorded which). The receptors originated from an adult man with Graves' hyperthyroidism. Both conserved end residues are trimmed from each CDR3.

v_call cdr3_aa
TRBV7-8 ASKGGYNEQF
TRBV29-1 SGRTGGNYGYT
TRBV4-1 ASSYRDRGIETQY
TRBV7-9 ASSPSAQDEIYEQY
TRBV12-3/TRBV12-4 ASGKRRTEA
TRBV7-3 ASSFTGGGDQPQH
TRBV2 DSSEARGRAAAGELF
TRBV6-5 ASSYSATRVLSYEQY
TRBV2 ASSDTSGIYEQY
TRBV11-3 ASSLAGQLNTEAF
TRBV12-3/TRBV12-4 ASSLGAGQEKQPQH
TRBV2 AIGAAGELF
TRBV20-1 SARGSGLPGGYT
TRBV19 ASSISRQSTYEQY
TRBV28 ASSLVRGSNQPQH
TRBV6-6 ASSYLVSRRDTEAF
TRBV7-8 ASSLARTGKAF
TRBV28 ASSLSHRAYNSPLH
TRBV2 ASSNPGTALMKGLF
TRBV2 ASMDTGTNQPQH
TRBV29-1 SVDRQGEETQY
TRBV29-1 SVGWLGLTEAF
TRBV11-2 ASSNRVVGKGYT
TRBV12-3/TRBV12-4 ASSPLGLSLGELF
TRBV15 ATRGGNQPQH
TRBV7-9 ASKAIGNTEAF
TRBV7-9 ASSPREISNYGYT
TRBV28 ASSFYFMGSTSYEQY
TRBV5-4 ASSTDTADTGELF
TRBV5-8 ASSLDQGSTLSGANVLT
TRBV5-6 ASSFSASGPQYEQY
TRBV25-1 ASSPGELDQPQH
TRBV14 ASSREWGTQY
TRBV7-2 ASSLNRVGKAF
TRBV7-2 ASSLSVEQY
TRBV9 ASSVGGLSSGNTIY
TRBV4-3 ASSPDYTGSDYGYT
TRBV25-1 ASSPGGGARTDTQY
TRBV7-2 ASSPRVGSPNQPQH
TRBV11-2 ASSARPGEGETQY
TRBV12-3/TRBV12-4 ASSSGTDPQWAQH
TRBV7-2 ASSMGHSGNTIY
TRBV25-1 ASSDGKRQGTYEQY
TRBV4-2 ASRGQDGNQPQH
TRBV6-6 ASSEMVGPNQPQH
TRBV5-1 ASSLGRAETQY
TRBV5-1 ASTPGTGGFYEQY
TRBV6-6 ASRGTGYTEAF
TRBV10-3 ASRPKSWTGQNGYT
TRBV10-3 ATWRGSTDTEAF
TRBV7-8 ASGIGQNNEKLF
TRBV12-3/TRBV12-4 ASILWGVHNQPQH
TRBV12-3/TRBV12-4 ASKIALGGQETQY
TRBV6-1 ASSEAQGPFNEKLF
TRBV5-5 ASSMGVGGLRTEAF
TRBV7-2 ASSREGKQPQH
TRBV15 ATSRDLGNTGELF
TRBV29-1 SVEDRGVLF